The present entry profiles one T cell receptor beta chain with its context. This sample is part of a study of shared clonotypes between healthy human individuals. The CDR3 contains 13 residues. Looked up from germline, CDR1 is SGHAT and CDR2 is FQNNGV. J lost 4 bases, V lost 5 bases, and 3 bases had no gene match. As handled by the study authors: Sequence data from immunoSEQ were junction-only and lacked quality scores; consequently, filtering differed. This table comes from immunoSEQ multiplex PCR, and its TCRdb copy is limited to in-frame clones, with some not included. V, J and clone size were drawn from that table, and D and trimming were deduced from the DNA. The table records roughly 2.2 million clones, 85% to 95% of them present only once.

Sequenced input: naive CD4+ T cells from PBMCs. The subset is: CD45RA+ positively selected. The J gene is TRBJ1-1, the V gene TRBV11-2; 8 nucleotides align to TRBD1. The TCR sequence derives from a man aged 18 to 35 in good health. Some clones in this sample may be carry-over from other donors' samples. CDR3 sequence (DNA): TGTGCCAGCAGCGCTACAGGGGGCACTGAAGCTTTCTTT. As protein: CASSATGGTEAFF.